Following are 24 T cell receptor beta chains from one sample sequenced in a study of blood T cell repertoires in COVID-19. Produced via immunoSEQ multiplex PCR; TCRdb's table is partial and in-frame only. This sample has about 170,000 clones; about four fifths occur once, and the top ten carry approximately 2%. The source material was peripheral blood. The receptor set was obtained from a woman aged 80 or over with acute or convalescent COVID-19.

This clone was detected only a few times. The CDR3 loop is CASSVAVATNEKLFF. In nucleotides, the CDR3 is TGTGCCAGCAGCGTAGCAGTGGCAACTAATGAAAAACTGTTTTTT. The chain employs TRBV9 and TRBJ1-4; no firm D call. This CDR3 spans 15 amino acids. Trimming pared 0 bases from V and 0 bases from J, leaving 6 bases between. Germline values: CDR1 SGDLS, CDR2 YYNGEE. Drawing the rest from reference TRBV9 and TRBJ1-4, the complete variable domain is DSGVTQTPKHLITATGQRVTLRCSPRSGDLSVYWYQQSLDQGLQFLIQYYNGEERAKGNILERFSAQQFPDLHSELNLSSLELGDSALYFCASSVAVATNEKLFFGSGTQLSVL.

The chain has TRBV19 and TRBJ2-1; D not resolved. CDR3 length equals 13 residues. Germline lookup yields CDR1 LNHDA and CDR2 SQIVND (reference sequence). Trimming cost V 0 bases and J 9 bases, with 9 bases left between them. CDR3: CASSIEPYSEQFF. The CDR3 region has the DNA TGTGCCAGTAGTATAGAGCCCTATTCTGAGCAGTTCTTC. The complete variable domain, with remaining parts taken from reference TRBV19 and TRBJ2-1, reads DGGITQSPKYLFRKEGQNVTLSCEQNLNHDAMYWYRQDPGQGLRLIYYSQIVNDFQKGDIAEGYSVSREKKESFPLTVTSAQKNPTAFYLCASSIEPYSEQFFGPGTRLTVL.

This chain links TRBV21-1 with TRBJ2-1; the table names TRBD2, a call not compared with the DNA. TRBV21-1 is a pseudogene. This CDR3 spans 14 amino acids. The CDR3 reads CASRKGRLENEQFF. CDR3 in DNA: TGTGCCAGCAGAAAGGGGCGACTAGAGAATGAGCAGTTCTTC.

The chain has TRBV5-5 and TRBJ2-5; 7 bases are a match to TRBD1. The CDR3 spans 13 residues. Looked up from germline, CDR1 is SGHKS and CDR2 is YYEKEE (reference sequence). J gave up 1 base and V 5 bases, and 2 bases lay outside the gene matches. The CDR3 loop reads CASSGDSQETQYF. In nucleotides, the CDR3 is TGTGCCAGCAGTGGGGACAGCCAAGAGACCCAGTACTTC.

The genes are TRBV10-3 and TRBJ2-7; D is possibly TRBD2 (5 bases). Germline assignment: CDR1 ENHRY and CDR2 SYGVKD. Between the trimmed V and J ends, which lost 10 bases and 5 bases, there was a span of 21 bases. This CDR3 spans 14 amino acids. CDR3 DNA: TGTGCCACGTCGGACCGGACCCGGGGAAACGAGCAGTACTTC. Its protein is CATSDRTRGNEQYF.

This clone showed up just a few times. The V and J genes are TRBV7-9 and TRBJ2-5, with a possible D match to TRBD2 (5 bases). V lost 6 bases and J 5 bases, leaving 16 bases between the germline ends. The CDR3 runs to 14 residues. CDR1 and CDR2 from the germline V gene are SEHNR and FQNEAQ (reference sequence). The CDR3, as DNA: TGTGCCAGCAGTCCACTTACGGGCGGGGAGACCCAGTACTTC. Encoded protein: CASSPLTGGETQYF.

V usage is TRBV3-1 (or the pseudogene TRBV3-2) and J usage is TRBJ1-6; 7 bases map to TRBD1. Trimming cost V 4 bases and J 8 bases; bases outside gene matches: 11. The CDR3 is made up of 16 amino acids. From germline, CDR1 is LGHDT and CDR2 YNNKEL (reference sequence). The DNA of the CDR3 is TGTGCCAGCAGCCGTTCCCTCGGACAGGTCTATTCACCCCTCCACTTT. This sequence encodes CASSRSLGQVYSPLHF.

This clone was detected a few times. V usage is TRBV21-1 and J usage is TRBJ1-2. TRBV21-1 is a known pseudogene. The CDR3 is made up of 10 amino acids. The CDR3 DNA follows: TGTGCCCGCGAGCGTTATGGCTACACCTTC. Its translation is CARERYGYTF.

J is TRBJ2-5 and V is TRBV7-2, with TRBD2 matching 12 bases. Germline V gives CDR1 SGHTA, CDR2 FQGNSA. V shed 4 bases, J shed 5 bases, and the junction held 8 bases outside the gene matches. This CDR3 contains 16 residues. The CDR3 here is CASSSYLAGGRETQYF. The CDR3 DNA follows: TGTGCCAGCAGCTCATACCTAGCGGGGGGGCGCGAGACCCAGTACTTC.

A single count supports this clone. The J gene is TRBJ1-2, the V gene TRBV2, with D possibly matching TRBD1 (5 bases). The CDR3 loop spans 13 amino acids. V lost 6 bases and J 8 bases, leaving 16 bases between the germline ends. Germline-derived CDR1 and CDR2 are SNHLY and FYNNEI. CDR3 nucleotides: TGTGCCAGCAGGGAGACAGTACCCTCAGGCTACACCTTC. This sequence encodes CASRETVPSGYTF.

The DNA of the CDR3 is TGTGCCAGCAGCCCAGGGTCGCTAGCGGGAGCCGGTTCCTACAATGAGCAGTTCTTC. Encoded protein: CASSPGSLAGAGSYNEQFF. The gene calls are TRBV11-2 and TRBJ2-1; 10 bases are a match to TRBD2. This CDR3 contains 19 residues. The germline V gene has CDR1 SGHAT and CDR2 FQNNGV. V was pared by 5 bases and J by 1 base, with 14 bases of the junction left unmatched. Using reference TRBV11-2 and TRBJ2-1 for the parts outside the CDR3, the full variable domain is EAGVAQSPRYKIIEKRQSVAFWCNPISGHATLYWYQQILGQGPKLLIQFQNNGVVDDSQLPKDRFSAERLKGVDSTLKIQPAKLEDSAVYLCASSPGSLAGAGSYNEQFFGPGTRLTVL.

CDR3 bases: TGTGCCAGCAGGGCCGGCCAGGGGGGTACCGGGGAGCTGTTTTTT. This translates into CASRAGQGGTGELFF. The rearrangement uses TRBV7-9 and TRBJ2-2, with a weak D call TRBD1 (7 bases). V lost 6 bases and J 5 bases, leaving 16 bases between the germline ends. CDR3 size: 15 residues. Germline CDR1 is SEHNR and CDR2 is FQNEAQ (reference sequence).

This clone has a handful of counts. The chain links TRBV6-5 to TRBJ2-7; 9 nucleotides line up with TRBD1. V was clipped by 6 bases and J by 5 bases; unmatched bases: 11. Germline-derived CDR1 and CDR2 are MNHEY and SVGAGI. This CDR3 has 15 residues. In DNA, the CDR3 is TGTGCCAGCAGCCTAACCGGGACAGGGAGACACGAGCAGTACTTC. This gives the protein CASSLTGTGRHEQYF.

This chain joins TRBV28 and TRBJ1-2, with 8 bases identical to TRBD1. Germline CDR1 reads MDHEN; CDR2 reads SYDVKM. The length of the CDR3 is 16 residues. V gave up 2 bases and J gave up 4 bases; unmatched junction bases: 9. CDR3 DNA: TGTGCCAGCAGTTTAAGATTGGGACAGGACTTCTATGGCTACACCTTC. As protein: CASSLRLGQDFYGYTF.

This chain uses TRBV30 with TRBJ2-5, with 9 bases matching TRBD2. The CDR3 is 14 residues long. Germline V gives CDR1 GTSNPN, CDR2 SVGIG (reference sequence). V was pared by 7 bases and J by 5 bases, with 11 bases of the junction left unmatched. This chain's CDR3 is CALKAGGPRETQYF. The CDR3 DNA is TGTGCCTTGAAAGCGGGAGGACCGCGGGAGACCCAGTACTTC.

This clone was detected once. This chain uses TRBV27 with TRBJ1-5, with a tentative D call TRBD1 (5 bases). The CDR3 contains 14 residues. Trimming left V 5 bases short and J 3 bases short, with 11 bases between. From germline, CDR1 is MNHEY and CDR2 SMNVEV (reference sequence). The DNA for the CDR3 is TGTGCCAGCAGTCCGCGACAGCCCAATCAGCCCCAGCATTTT. This gives the protein CASSPRQPNQPQHF.

The chain has TRBV9 and TRBJ1-2, with D possibly TRBD1 on 6 matching bases. Germline lookup yields CDR1 SGDLS and CDR2 YYNGEE. The CDR3 length is 18 residues. V gave up 3 bases and J gave up 2 bases, with 23 bases separating them. The CDR3 DNA follows: TGTGCCAGCAGCGCCGATACAGGGCCCTTGATCTCCAACTATGGCTACACCTTC. It is translated as CASSADTGPLISNYGYTF.

V and J are TRBV5-5 and TRBJ1-6; 9 nucleotides line up with TRBD1. Germline V CDR1 and CDR2: SGHKS, YYEKEE (reference sequence). CDR3 length equals 17 residues. V lost 3 bases to trimming and J lost 6 bases; unmatched junction nucleotides: 10. The CDR3 sequence is CASSSPTGGGFNSPLHF. CDR3 bases: TGTGCCAGCAGCTCACCTACAGGGGGCGGATTTAATTCACCCCTCCACTTT.

This clone was counted a few times. The CDR3 spells CASDPTGGNTIYF. CDR3 coding DNA: TGTGCCAGCGACCCGACAGGAGGAAACACCATATATTTT. The J gene is TRBJ1-3, the V gene TRBV28, with D possibly being TRBD1 (6 bases). The CDR3 consists of 13 residues. V gave up 8 bases and J gave up 4 bases, with 12 bases separating them. Germline V gives CDR1 MDHEN, CDR2 SYDVKM.

The rearrangement uses TRBV28 and TRBJ2-5; TRBD2 agrees at 7 bases. The V segment lost 8 bases and the J segment 5 bases; nucleotides outside the gene matches: 11. This CDR3 comprises 14 residues. Germline lookup yields CDR1 MDHEN and CDR2 SYDVKM. The CDR3 sequence: CASQPRLAGETQYF. The CDR3 DNA sequence: TGTGCCAGCCAACCACGACTAGCTGGGGAGACCCAGTACTTC.

The gene calls are TRBV6-4 and TRBJ1-1; 10 nucleotides line up with TRBD1. J lost 11 bases, V lost 4 bases, and 7 bases had no gene match. Germline-derived CDR1 and CDR2 are MRHNA and SNTAGT. The CDR3 totals 13 residues. The CDR3 protein is CASSVLDRGLAFF. DNA for the CDR3: TGTGCCAGCAGTGTCCTGGACAGGGGGTTGGCTTTCTTT.

This chain links TRBV18 with TRBJ1-3; D gene unclear. This CDR3 contains 16 residues. CDR1 KGHSH and CDR2 LQKENI come from the germline V gene. The ends were cut back, 2 bases at V and 0 bases at J, with 11 bases in the middle. DNA of the CDR3: TGTGCCAGCTCACCAGCCCCCCCCAGCTCTGGAAACACCATATATTTT. Residues: CASSPAPPSSGNTIYF.

The chain is built from TRBV18 and TRBJ2-5, with D possibly TRBD2 on 5 matching bases. This CDR3 region has 16 residues. Trimming took off 4 bases at V and 2 bases at J, with 17 bases between the two ends. Germline V CDR1 and CDR2: KGHSH, LQKENI. The DNA for the CDR3 is TGTGCCAGCTCACGACGGCCAGCGGTCGTACAAGAGACCCAGTACTTC. Amino acids: CASSRRPAVVQETQYF. The full variable domain, in which reference TRBV18 and TRBJ2-5 provide the parts outside the CDR3, is NAGVMQNPRHLVRRRGQEARLRCSPMKGHSHVYWYRQLPEEGLKFMVYLQKENIIDESGMPKERFSAEFPKEGPSILRIQQVVRGDSAAYFCASSRRPAVVQETQYFGPGTRLLVL.

This clone was detected only a few times. V and J are TRBV3-1 (or the pseudogene TRBV3-2) and TRBJ1-2; unclear D gene. Looked up from germline, CDR1 is LGHDT and CDR2 is YNNKEL (reference sequence). V dropped 7 bases and J dropped 3 bases, with 15 bases sitting between them. The CDR3 runs 14 residues. The CDR3 spells CASKGAGWDYGYTF. The CDR3 DNA reads as TGTGCCAGCAAGGGAGCTGGTTGGGACTATGGCTACACCTTC.